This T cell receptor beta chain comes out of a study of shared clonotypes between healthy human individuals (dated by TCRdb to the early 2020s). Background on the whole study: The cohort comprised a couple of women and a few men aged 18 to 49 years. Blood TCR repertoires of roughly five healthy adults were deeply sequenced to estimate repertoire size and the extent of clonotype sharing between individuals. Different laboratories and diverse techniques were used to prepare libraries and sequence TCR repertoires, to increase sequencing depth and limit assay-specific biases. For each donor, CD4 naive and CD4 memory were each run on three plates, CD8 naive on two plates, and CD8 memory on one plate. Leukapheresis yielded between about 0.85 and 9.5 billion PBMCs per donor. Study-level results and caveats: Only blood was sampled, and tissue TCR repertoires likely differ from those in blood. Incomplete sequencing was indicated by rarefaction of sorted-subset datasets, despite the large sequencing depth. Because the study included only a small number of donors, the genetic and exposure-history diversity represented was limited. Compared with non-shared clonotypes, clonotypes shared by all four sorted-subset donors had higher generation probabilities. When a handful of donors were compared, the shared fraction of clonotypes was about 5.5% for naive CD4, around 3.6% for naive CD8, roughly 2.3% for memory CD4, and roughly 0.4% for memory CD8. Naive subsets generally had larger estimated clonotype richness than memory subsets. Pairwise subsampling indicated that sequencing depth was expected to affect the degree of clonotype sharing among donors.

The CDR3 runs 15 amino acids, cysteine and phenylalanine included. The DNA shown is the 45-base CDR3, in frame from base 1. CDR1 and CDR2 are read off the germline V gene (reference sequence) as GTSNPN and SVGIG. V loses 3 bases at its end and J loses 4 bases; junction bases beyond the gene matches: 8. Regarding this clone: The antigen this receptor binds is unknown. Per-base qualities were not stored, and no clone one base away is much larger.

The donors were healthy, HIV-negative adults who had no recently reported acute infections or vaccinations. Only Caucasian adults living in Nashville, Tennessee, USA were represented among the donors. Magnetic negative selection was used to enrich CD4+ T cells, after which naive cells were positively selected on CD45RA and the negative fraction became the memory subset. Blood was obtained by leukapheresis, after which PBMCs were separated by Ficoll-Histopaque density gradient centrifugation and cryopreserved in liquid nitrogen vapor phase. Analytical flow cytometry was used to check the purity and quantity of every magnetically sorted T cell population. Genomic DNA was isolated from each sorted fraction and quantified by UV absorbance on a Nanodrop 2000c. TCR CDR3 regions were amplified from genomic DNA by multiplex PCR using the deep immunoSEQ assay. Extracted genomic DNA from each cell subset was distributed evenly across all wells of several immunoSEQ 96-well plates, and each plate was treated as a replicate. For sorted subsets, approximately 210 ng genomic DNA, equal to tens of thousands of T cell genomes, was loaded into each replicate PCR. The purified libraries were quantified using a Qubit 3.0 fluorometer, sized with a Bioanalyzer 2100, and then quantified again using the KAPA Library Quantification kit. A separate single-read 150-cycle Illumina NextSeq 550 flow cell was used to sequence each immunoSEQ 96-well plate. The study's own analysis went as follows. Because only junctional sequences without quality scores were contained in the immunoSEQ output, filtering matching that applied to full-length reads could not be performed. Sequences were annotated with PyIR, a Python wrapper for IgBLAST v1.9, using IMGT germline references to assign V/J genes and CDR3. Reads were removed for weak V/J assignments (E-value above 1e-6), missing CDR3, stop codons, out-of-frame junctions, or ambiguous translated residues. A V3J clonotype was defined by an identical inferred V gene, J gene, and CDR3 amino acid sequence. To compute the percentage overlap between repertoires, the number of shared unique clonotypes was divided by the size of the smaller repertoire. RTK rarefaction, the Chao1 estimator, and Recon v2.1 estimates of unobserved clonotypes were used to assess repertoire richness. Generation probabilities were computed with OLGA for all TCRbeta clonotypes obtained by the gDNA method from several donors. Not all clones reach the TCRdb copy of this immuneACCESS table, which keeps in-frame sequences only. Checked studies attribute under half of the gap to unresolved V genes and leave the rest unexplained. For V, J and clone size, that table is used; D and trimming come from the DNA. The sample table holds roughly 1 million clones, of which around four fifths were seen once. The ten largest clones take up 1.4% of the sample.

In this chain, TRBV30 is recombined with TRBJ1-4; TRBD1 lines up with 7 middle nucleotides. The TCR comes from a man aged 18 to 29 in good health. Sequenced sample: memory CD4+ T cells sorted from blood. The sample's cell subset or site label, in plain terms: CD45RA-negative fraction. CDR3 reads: CAWRADRVNNEKLFF. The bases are TGTGCCTGGAGGGCCGACAGGGTTAATAATGAAAAACTGTTTTTT.